Each of the 6 T cell receptor beta chains below was sequenced from the same sample in a study of OX40 agonist ivuxolimab in advanced cancers. The assay was immunoSEQ multiplex PCR, and TCRdb's table has in-frame clones only and misses some. The repertoire holds 55,000 to 75,000 clones, around 85% seen once, with approximately 3.7% in the top ten. The material sequenced was CD4+ or CD8+ T cells sorted from blood, taken in a trial of the OX40 agonist ivuxolimab. The receptors shown here come from an adult with an advanced solid tumor such as melanoma, head and neck, liver or kidney cancer.

The chain combines TRBV7-2 with TRBJ2-7; D gene uncertain. Germline V gene sequence: CDR1 SGHTA, CDR2 FQGNSA. Trimming stripped 3 bases from V and 2 bases from J, with 14 bases between. The CDR3 length is 15 residues. CDR3 DNA: TGTGCCAGCAGCTTTAATGGGATCAGCCCCTACGAGCAGTACTTC. This encodes CASSFNGISPYEQYF.

The chain links TRBV4-3 to TRBJ2-1; TRBD2 aligns across 16 bases. Germline CDR1 LGHNA, CDR2 YSLEER. V trimming: 0 bases; J trimming: 2 bases; junction bases outside the gene matches: 10. The CDR3 covers 21 residues. CDR3 nucleotide sequence: TGCGCCAGCAGCCAAGATCTAACGGGACTAGCGGGGGGGATAGCCTACAATGAGCAGTTCTTC. Its protein product is CASSQDLTGLAGGIAYNEQFF.

This clone has more than one count but fewer than ten. V usage is TRBV6-5 and J usage is TRBJ2-7; D possibly matches TRBD1 or TRBD2 (5 bases each). With 5 bases removed from V and 0 bases from J, the gap between germline ends came to 11 bases. The CDR3 sequence is 14 residues long. The germline gives CDR1 MNHEY, CDR2 SVGAGI. The CDR3 region has the DNA TGTGCCAGCAGTGTACGGGACGGCTCCTACGAGCAGTACTTC. Translating it yields CASSVRDGSYEQYF.

The chain carries TRBV5-6 and TRBJ1-1; D not resolved. Germline assignment: CDR1 SGHDT and CDR2 YYEEEE. CDR3 size: 15 residues. Trimming pared 3 bases from V and 1 base from J, leaving 13 bases between. Written as DNA, the CDR3 is TGTGCCAGCAGCTCCGATGGACGGCCGAACACTGAAGCTTTCTTT. Translating it yields CASSSDGRPNTEAFF.

The V gene is TRBV9, the J gene TRBJ1-1; D is uncertain. Germline CDR1 is SGDLS and CDR2 is YYNGEE. V dropped 0 bases and J dropped 9 bases, with 12 bases sitting between them. CDR3 length: 13 amino acids. The CDR3 spells CASSVGEREKAFF. The CDR3, as DNA: TGTGCCAGCAGCGTAGGAGAACGGGAGAAAGCTTTCTTT.

The CDR3 DNA follows: TGTGCCAGCAGCTTAGTTACTAGCGGGAGGGGGAATAATGAGCAGTTCTTC. As protein: CASSLVTSGRGNNEQFF. The gene calls are TRBV7-2 and TRBJ2-1; 13 bases map to TRBD2. The CDR3 covers 17 residues. Per the germline V gene, CDR1 is SGHTA and CDR2 is FQGNSA. The ends lost 1 base at V and 7 bases at J; junction bases unmatched: 7.